Described below is a single T cell receptor beta chain sequence and its context. Its antigen remains unidentified. This specimen comes from a study of cytomegalovirus exposure and HLA in healthy donors. General study findings and limits: It was assumed in the presence/absence analyses that sequencing depth was roughly uniform across donors. No immune exposure information besides CMV serostatus was available.

Germline CDR1 is GTSNPN and CDR2 is SVGIG (reference sequence). The CDR3 is 13 residues long. V shed 1 base, J shed 6 bases, and the junction held 6 bases outside the gene matches. PCR involved 60 Vbeta and 13 Jbeta primers. TCRdb's copy holds only in-frame clones and misses some; the assay was immunoSEQ multiplex PCR. In the table there are approximately 170,000 clones, about 59% of which are singletons. This chain links TRBV30 with TRBJ2-7; 7 bases are a match to TRBD1. This receptor was identified in a man in his forties in good health and CMV-seronegative. Input material: PBMCs. This chain's CDR3 is CAWSDGTAREQYF. DNA for the CDR3: TGTGCCTGGAGTGATGGGACAGCTCGCGAGCAGTACTTC.